The 28 T cell receptor beta chains presented below share a single source sample, sequenced in a study of early T cells in non-severe SARS-CoV-2 infection. TCRdb re-derived calls from the 5' RACE reads in MiXCR, one entry per CDR3 protein. Of 35,000 to 45,000 distinct CDR3 sequences listed, approximately 6.1% are singletons. The starting material was whole blood, obtained at baseline. The source is an adult who was a healthcare worker with PCR-confirmed SARS-CoV-2 infection or an uninfected control (not recorded which).

This clonotype was recorded many times. The chain links TRBV2 to TRBJ2-7; 7 nucleotides match TRBD1. There are 15 residues in the CDR3. Germline CDR1 is SNHLY and CDR2 is FYNNEI. The V and J ends lost 3 bases and 3 bases, in that order; junction bases with no gene match: 8. CDR3 region: CASSDATGTDYEQYF. CDR3 DNA sequence: TGTGCCAGCAGTGATGCCACCGGGACAGACTACGAGCAGTACTTC. Supplemented by reference TRBV2 and TRBJ2-7, the full variable domain reads EPEVTQTPSHQVTQMGQEVILRCVPISNHLYFYWYRQILGQKVEFLVSFYNNEISEKSEIFDDQFSVERPDGSNFTLKIRSTKLEDSAMYFCASSDATGTDYEQYFGPGTRLTVT.

Many counts were recorded for this clonotype. The V gene is TRBV6-5, the J gene TRBJ1-6; the match to TRBD1 covers 8 bases. The CDR3 has 14 residues. Germline lookup yields CDR1 MNHEY and CDR2 SVGAGI. Trimming at V came to 6 bases and at J to 7 bases, leaving 5 bases not matched to a gene. The CDR3 sequence: CASSADRANSPLHF. CDR3 nucleotide sequence: TGTGCCAGCAGCGCGGACAGGGCAAATTCACCCCTCCACTTT.

This clonotype has ten or more counts. The chain is built from TRBV5-1 and TRBJ2-5, with D tentatively TRBD1 or TRBD2 (5 bases each). V lost 4 bases to trimming and J lost 4 bases, with 20 bases between them. Germline lookup yields CDR1 SGHRS and CDR2 YFSETQ. The CDR3 loop spans 16 amino acids. The chain's CDR3 is CASSVTGPPPRETQYF. The CDR3 region has the DNA TGCGCCAGCAGCGTAACGGGACCCCCTCCGAGAGAGACCCAGTACTTC.

By proportion, this clonotype is large. V and J are TRBV29-1 and TRBJ2-7; maybe TRBD1 (6 bases). The CDR3 contains 14 residues. V was trimmed by 4 bases and J by 1 base, leaving 14 bases between them. Germline V gene sequence: CDR1 SQVTM, CDR2 ANQGSEA. The CDR3 nucleotides read TGCAGCGTTGGTGGGGGCAAGGGGTCCTACGAGCAGTACTTC. Amino acid sequence: CSVGGGKGSYEQYF.

This clonotype has a handful of counts. V is TRBV3-1 and J is TRBJ2-7; D gene uncertain. There are 11 residues in the CDR3. Germline-derived CDR1 and CDR2 are LGHDT and YNNKEL (reference sequence). The V gene lost 1 base and the J gene lost 7 bases, with 5 bases spanning the gap. CDR3 sequence (DNA): TGTGCCAGCAGCCAAGGATGGGAGCAGTACTTC. It codes for CASSQGWEQYF.

In this sample, this clonotype turned up a few times. The chain combines TRBV9 with TRBJ1-4, with D unresolved. The CDR3 is 14 residues long. Trimming shortened V by 7 bases and J by 6 bases, and 16 bases separated the two germline ends. CDR1 SGDLS and CDR2 YYNGEE come from the germline V gene. CDR3 DNA sequence: TGTGCCAGCGGCTCTGGCAGGATGGATGAAAAACTGTTTTTT. Its protein product is CASGSGRMDEKLFF.

Worth noting for this clonotype: The junction departs from germline at one end; a sequencing error may be responsible. This chain links TRBV7-7 with TRBJ2-5; D call uncertain. The length of the CDR3 is 12 residues. Germline V gene sequence: CDR1 SSHAT, CDR2 FNYEAQ (reference sequence). Here the CDR3 reads CASSFPSGTQYF. CDR3 coding DNA: TGTGCTAGCAGCTTTCCGTCCGGGACCCAGTACTTC.

In DNA, the CDR3 is TGCGCCAGCAGCTTGGAACCCCAGGTACTGAACACTGAAGCTTTCTTT. Protein sequence: CASSLEPQVLNTEAFF. The chain has TRBV5-1 and TRBJ1-1; D remains unclear. The V gene's germline CDR1 is SGHRS and CDR2 YFSETQ. Trimming took off 0 bases at V and 0 bases at J, with 12 bases between the two ends. This CDR3 comprises 16 residues.

In this sample, this clonotype turned up many times. V usage is TRBV19 and J usage is TRBJ2-4, with 7 bases aligning to TRBD2. The junction had 15 bases not matched to a gene; V was cut back by 9 bases and J by 7 bases. This CDR3 region has 15 residues. CDR1 is LNHDA, CDR2 SQIVND, per germline (reference sequence). The CDR3 DNA reads as TGTGCCAGCGTTACCGGGACTAAGGTTGGGAACATTCAGTACTTC. The encoded protein is CASVTGTKVGNIQYF.

Ten or more counts support this clonotype. The rearrangement links TRBV13 to TRBJ1-1; D uncertain. V lost 4 bases, J lost 1 base, and 16 bases lay in between. Germline V gene lookup returns CDR1 PRHDT and CDR2 FYEKMQ (reference sequence). This CDR3 is built from 16 residues. The CDR3 reads CASSSPFRLGNTEAFF. The CDR3 nucleotides read TGTGCCAGCAGCTCACCCTTTCGGCTGGGGAACACTGAAGCTTTCTTT.

The table lists this clonotype with many counts. The chain's CDR3 is CASSYSGNAYNSPLHF. The CDR3 DNA sequence: TGTGCCAGCAGTTACTCAGGGAACGCCTATAATTCACCCCTCCACTTT. V usage is TRBV6-6 and J usage is TRBJ1-6; D is ambiguous. The CDR3 spans 16 residues. V was shortened by 0 bases and J by 2 bases, with 8 bases between the two germline ends. Germline V gene sequence: CDR1 MNHNY, CDR2 SVGAGI (reference sequence).

This clonotype was found a few times. The germline gene is not matched at one end of the junction; a read error may be the cause. The V gene is TRBV11-1, the J gene TRBJ2-1; TRBD1 might be the D (6 bases). CDR3 length: 14 residues. CDR1 and CDR2 (germline): SGHAT, FQDESV (reference sequence). CDR3 amino acids: CASTLRGSYNEQFF. The CDR3 DNA sequence: TGTGCCAGCACCTTAAGGGGGTCCTACAATGAGCAGTTCTTC.

This clonotype was seen at least ten times. V usage is TRBV6-2 or TRBV6-3 and J usage is TRBJ2-2; no firm D call. The V and J ends lost 4 bases and 6 bases respectively, with 12 bases between them. The CDR3 spans 14 residues. Germline V gives CDR1 MNHEY, CDR2 SVGEGT. CDR3 nucleotides: TGTGCCAGCAGTTTCTCACCTGTACCCGGGGAGCTGTTTTTT. Translation: CASSFSPVPGELFF.

This clonotype was recorded many times. The chain carries TRBV20-1 and TRBJ2-7; TRBD2 aligns across 11 bases. V dropped 3 bases and J dropped 4; count of bases not matched to a gene: 2. This CDR3 has 13 residues. The germline CDR1 and CDR2 sequences are DFQATT and SNEGSKA (reference sequence). As DNA, the CDR3 is TGCAGTGCTAGCCTAGCGGGAGGATACGAGCAGTACTTC. Translated, it gives CSASLAGGYEQYF.

This clonotype was counted many times. The chain recombines TRBV12-5 with TRBJ1-2; D is unresolved. CDR3 length: 11 residues. CDR1 is LGHNT, CDR2 FRNRAP, per germline. V lost 7 bases and J 2 bases, leaving 5 bases between the germline ends. CDR3 sequence reads: CASEGNYGYTF. The CDR3, as DNA: TGTGCTAGTGAAGGAAACTATGGCTACACCTTC.

This clonotype was detected ten times or more. The chain recombines TRBV21-1 with TRBJ2-7; the D call in the table, TRBD2, was not verified against the DNA. TRBV21-1 is marked as a pseudogene. The CDR3 is made up of 20 amino acids. DNA for the CDR3: TGTGCCAGCAGCAAAGCGCTTTTTAAGGACTTTCGTAACTCCCTCAGCAGGCAGTACTTC. Its translation: CASSKALFKDFRNSLSRQYF.

This clonotype has just a few counts. The chain links TRBV20-1 to TRBJ2-2, with a possible D match to TRBD2 (6 bases). Trimming cost V 0 bases and J 5 bases, with 16 bases left between them. CDR1 is DFQATT, CDR2 SNEGSKA, per germline (reference sequence). This CDR3 spans 16 amino acids. The CDR3 region is CSARDRAGSGTGELFF. The CDR3, as DNA: TGCAGTGCTAGAGATCGTGCGGGAAGCGGGACCGGGGAGCTGTTTTTT.

Only a few counts were recorded for this clonotype. This chain joins TRBV6-5 and TRBJ1-4; D unresolved. The CDR3 has 17 residues. The germline CDR1 and CDR2 sequences are MNHEY and SVGAGI. Trimming took 6 bases from V and 6 from J, leaving 23 bases between them. For the CDR3, the DNA is TGTGCCAGCAGAGGACGGACCTCCCGTAAGGAGGATGAAAAACTGTTTTTT. Amino acids: CASRGRTSRKEDEKLFF.

This clonotype appeared many times. The gene calls are TRBV19 and TRBJ2-5, with TRBD2 as a possible D gene (5 bases). Germline V gene data show CDR1 as LNHDA and CDR2 as SQIVND (reference sequence). Trimming pared 4 bases from V and 5 bases from J, leaving 17 bases between. The CDR3 extends over 15 amino acids. Here the CDR3 reads CASSSRPPRRETQYF. The DNA of the CDR3 is TGTGCCAGTAGTAGCAGGCCCCCCCGGAGGGAGACCCAGTACTTC. Looking up the rest from reference TRBV19 and TRBJ2-5 gives the full variable domain: DGGITQSPKYLFRKEGQNVTLSCEQNLNHDAMYWYRQDPGQGLRLIYYSQIVNDFQKGDIAEGYSVSREKKESFPLTVTSAQKNPTAFYLCASSSRPPRRETQYFGPGTRLLVL.

J is TRBJ1-1 and V is TRBV7-2; D remains ambiguous. CDR1 is SGHTA, CDR2 FQGNSA, per germline. V dropped 1 base and J dropped 3 bases, with 9 bases sitting between them. The CDR3 has 14 residues. This CDR3 is CASSLVASDTEAFF. The DNA of the CDR3 is TGTGCCAGCAGCTTAGTGGCGTCGGACACTGAAGCTTTCTTT.

This clonotype was seen many times. The chain has TRBV5-1 and TRBJ1-5; 7 nucleotides match TRBD1. The J segment lost 6 bases and the V segment lost 3 bases, leaving 6 bases of the junction unmatched. The CDR3 totals 14 residues. CDR1 SGHRS and CDR2 YFSETQ come from the germline V gene. CDR3 sequence: CASSSGTEGQPQHF. The DNA of the CDR3 is TGCGCCAGCAGCTCCGGGACAGAAGGTCAGCCCCAGCATTTT.

As concerns this clonotype: At one of its ends the junction is not consistent with the germline gene, which may arise from a read error. The chain links TRBV6-6 to TRBJ2-5; TRBD2 matches at 9 bases. The length of the CDR3 is 18 residues. The germline V gene encodes CDR1 MNHNY and CDR2 SVGAGI (reference sequence). The CDR3 nucleotides read TGTGCCAGAAGTTACTCGATATCGCCTAGCGGGGCCCATCGGGCCCAGTACTTC. The encoded protein is CARSYSISPSGAHRAQYF.

This clonotype was counted a few times. The gene calls are TRBV30 and TRBJ1-1; D is uncertain. Germline V CDR1 and CDR2: GTSNPN, SVGIG (reference sequence). The CDR3 spans 11 residues. V was trimmed by 0 bases and J by 9 bases, leaving 8 bases between them. The CDR3: CAWSVGQKAFF. The CDR3 bases are TGTGCCTGGAGTGTTGGGCAGAAAGCTTTCTTT.

This sequence joins TRBV7-2 and TRBJ2-1; 9 positions match TRBD2. Germline V gene lookup returns CDR1 SGHTA and CDR2 FQGNSA. This CDR3 has 15 residues. J was trimmed by 6 bases and V by 1 base; bases with no gene match: 4. This chain's CDR3 is CASSLEGGRANEQFF. The CDR3 DNA sequence: TGTGCCAGCAGCTTAGAAGGCGGGAGGGCCAATGAGCAGTTCTTC.

This clonotype appeared many times. The gene calls are TRBV6-2 or TRBV6-3 and TRBJ2-1; 11 nucleotides line up with TRBD2. The germline gives CDR1 MNHEY, CDR2 SVGEGT. The CDR3 length is 17 residues. V lost 0 bases to trimming and J lost 9 bases; unmatched junction nucleotides: 10. This chain's CDR3 is CASSYSLPSGGYGEQFF. DNA for the CDR3: TGTGCCAGCAGTTACTCTCTTCCTAGCGGGGGGTACGGTGAGCAGTTCTTC.

This clonotype was detected many times. The V call is TRBV18, the J call TRBJ2-2; possible D gene TRBD2, 6 bases. Germline lookup yields CDR1 KGHSH and CDR2 LQKENI. This CDR3 is 15 amino acids long. With 4 bases removed from V and 6 bases from J, the gap between germline ends came to 15 bases. CDR3 in amino acids: CASSQTGGSAGELFF. The DNA for the CDR3 is TGTGCCAGCTCACAAACCGGGGGAAGTGCCGGGGAGCTGTTTTTT.

The chain uses TRBV2 and TRBJ1-2; D uncertain. Per germline, CDR1 SNHLY and CDR2 FYNNEI. Trimming left V 3 bases short and J 0 bases short, with 14 bases between. This CDR3 spans 16 amino acids. The CDR3 nucleotides read TGTGCCAGCAGTGATAAAGGGAGTCAGGCTAACTATGGCTACACCTTC. Translation gives CASSDKGSQANYGYTF.

This clonotype was recorded a few times. J is TRBJ2-2 and V is TRBV9; D remains unclear. Germline CDR1 reads SGDLS; CDR2 reads YYNGEE. Deletions cut 6 bases from V and 1 base from J, with 7 bases between. The CDR3 length is 13 residues. The CDR3 DNA reads TGTGCCAGCAATAGCAGGAACACCGGGGAGCTGTTTTTT. Its translation: CASNSRNTGELFF.